The 26 T cell receptor beta chains listed next were all sequenced from one sample in a study of response to subunit inactivated influenza vaccine. TCRdb analysed the RT-PCR reads with MiXCR anew, one entry per CDR3 protein. The table records under 200,000 distinct CDR3 sequences, about 11% of them present only once. The sample was non-naive T cells sorted from PBMCs, taken more than 35 days after vaccination. All receptors come from a man aged 50 to 60 who received an inactivated influenza vaccine.

This clonotype was detected ten times or more. This chain joins TRBV20-1 and TRBJ1-1; D gene unclear. V shed 4 bases and J shed 1 base, with 10 bases lying between them. The CDR3 spans 13 residues. Germline V gene sequence: CDR1 DFQATT, CDR2 SNEGSKA (reference sequence). In DNA form, the CDR3 reads TGCAGTGCTAACCGGGCCCCGAACACTGAAGCTTTCTTT. Translating it yields CSANRAPNTEAFF.

CDR3 bases: TGTGCCAGCAGCTTAAATAGCGGCGTACACAATGAGCAGTTCTTC. Protein: CASSLNSGVHNEQFF. The gene calls are TRBV11-3 and TRBJ2-1; possibly TRBD2 for D (6 bases). The CDR3 has 15 amino acids. Germline-derived CDR1 and CDR2 are SGHNT and YENEEA. Trimming cost V 2 bases and J 5 bases, with 13 bases left between them.

Only a few counts were recorded for this clonotype. CDR3 sequence reads: CASSPSTSGTLAKNIQYF. The DNA for the CDR3 is TGTGCCAGCAGCCCCTCGACTAGCGGGACTCTAGCCAAAAACATTCAGTACTTC. This chain joins TRBV11-2 and TRBJ2-4; 11 nucleotides align to TRBD2. The CDR3 is 18 amino acids. With 5 bases clipped from V and 0 bases from J, the junction kept 9 bases outside the gene matches. Per germline, CDR1 SGHAT and CDR2 FQNNGV. Full variable domain (outside the CDR3, taken from reference TRBV11-2 and TRBJ2-4): EAGVAQSPRYKIIEKRQSVAFWCNPISGHATLYWYQQILGQGPKLLIQFQNNGVVDDSQLPKDRFSAERLKGVDSTLKIQPAKLEDSAVYLCASSPSTSGTLAKNIQYFGAGTRLSVL.

A few counts support this clonotype. The chain couples TRBV7-9 to TRBJ1-2; TRBD1 matches 10 bases. V lost 5 bases, J lost 6 bases, and 6 bases stayed unmatched. The CDR3 runs 14 residues. Per the germline V gene, CDR1 is SEHNR and CDR2 is FQNEAQ (reference sequence). The CDR3, as DNA: TGTGCCAGCAGCCAAACCGGGACAGGGGATGGCTACACCTTC. This translates into CASSQTGTGDGYTF.

V usage is TRBV3-1 and J usage is TRBJ2-7; D gene ambiguous. V shed 4 bases and J shed 2 bases, with 12 bases lying between them. Germline V gene sequence: CDR1 LGHDT, CDR2 YNNKEL (reference sequence). The CDR3 consists of 14 residues. The CDR3 sequence: CASSRGHNTYEQYF. As DNA, the CDR3 is TGTGCCAGCAGCCGAGGTCACAATACCTACGAGCAGTACTTC.

The V gene is TRBV29-1, the J gene TRBJ2-1; D is unresolved. The CDR3 runs 11 residues. Trimming pared 2 bases from V and 9 bases from J, leaving 8 bases between. Germline V gene data show CDR1 as SQVTM and CDR2 as ANQGSEA. Here the CDR3 reads CSVESGLEQFF. CDR3 DNA: TGCAGCGTTGAATCCGGGCTTGAGCAGTTCTTC.

This clonotype was seen a handful of times. The chain recombines TRBV29-1 with TRBJ2-1; possible D gene TRBD2, 6 bases. V was cut by 7 bases and J by 0 bases, with 7 bases left in between. Germline CDR1 SQVTM, CDR2 ANQGSEA. The CDR3 sequence is 12 residues long. CDR3 residues: CSGRGSYNEQFF. CDR3 nucleotide sequence: TGCAGCGGGAGGGGCTCCTACAATGAGCAGTTCTTC.

The genes are TRBV28 and TRBJ1-5; D is unclear. V lost 8 bases to trimming and J lost 3 bases, with 8 bases between them. This CDR3 is built from 12 residues. Germline CDR1 reads MDHEN; CDR2 reads SYDVKM. The CDR3 DNA sequence: TGTGCCAGCGATGGAACCAATCAGCCCCAGCATTTT. As protein: CASDGTNQPQHF.

This clonotype was seen at least ten times. V and J are TRBV7-9 and TRBJ2-3, with 8 positions matching TRBD1. Germline CDR1 and CDR2: SEHNR and FQNEAQ (reference sequence). The CDR3 runs 13 residues. J gave up 11 bases and V 5 bases, and 9 bases lay outside the gene matches. CDR3: CASSASETGVQYF. In DNA, the CDR3 is TGTGCCAGCAGCGCCTCGGAGACAGGGGTGCAGTATTTT.

The chain has TRBV28 and TRBJ1-4, with TRBD1 matching 9 bases. Trimming cost V 5 bases and J 11 bases; bases outside gene matches: 12. The CDR3 has 15 residues. Germline CDR1 is MDHEN and CDR2 is SYDVKM. DNA for the CDR3: TGTGCCAGCAGTCCCCTGGTTAAAGACAGGGGGAAACTGTTTTTT. Translation gives CASSPLVKDRGKLFF.

Ten or more counts support this clonotype. This chain uses TRBV7-9 with TRBJ1-2; D unclear. Trimming stripped 1 base from V and 4 bases from J, with 7 bases between. CDR3 length equals 13 residues. From germline, CDR1 is SEHNR and CDR2 FQNEAQ (reference sequence). CDR3 region: CASSLGQVYGYTF. The CDR3 DNA reads TGTGCCAGCAGCTTAGGGCAGGTCTATGGCTACACCTTC.

This clonotype was recorded many times. V is TRBV4-3 and J is TRBJ2-1; a possible D gene is TRBD1 (6 bases). Deletions cut 3 bases from V and 6 bases from J, with 12 bases between. This CDR3 comprises 14 residues. CDR1 and CDR2 (germline): LGHNA, YSLEER. CDR3 sequence: CASSQGATRNEQFF. Here the CDR3 DNA reads TGCGCCAGCAGCCAGGGGGCAACGCGCAATGAGCAGTTCTTC.

The chain joins TRBV7-6 to TRBJ2-7, with TRBD1 matching 8 bases. After removal of 0 bases from V and 5 bases from J, the junction contained 6 bases not matched to a gene. This CDR3 has 15 amino acids. Germline CDR1 is SGHVS and CDR2 is FNYEAQ. CDR3 sequence (DNA): TGTGCCAGCAGCTTAGCGGCAGGGGGCATTGACGAGCAGTACTTC. This gives the protein CASSLAAGGIDEQYF.

This clonotype was detected many times. The chain is built from TRBV5-1 and TRBJ1-1; 7 positions match TRBD1. Germline lookup yields CDR1 SGHRS and CDR2 YFSETQ. The V segment lost 3 bases and the J segment 9 bases; nucleotides outside the gene matches: 17. CDR3 length equals 16 residues. The CDR3 spells CASSSPDTRGKAQAFF. The CDR3 bases are TGCGCCAGCAGCTCCCCTGATACCAGGGGGAAGGCACAAGCTTTCTTT.

The chain couples TRBV7-2 to TRBJ2-5, with D perhaps TRBD2 (6 bases). The CDR3 is made up of 13 amino acids. The V gene lost 5 bases and the J gene lost 5 bases, with 12 bases spanning the gap. The germline gives CDR1 SGHTA, CDR2 FQGNSA. CDR3 sequence: CASSRGVRETQYF. The CDR3 DNA follows: TGTGCCAGCAGCCGCGGGGTCCGGGAGACCCAGTACTTC.

The chain carries TRBV12-3 or TRBV12-4 and TRBJ1-2; D possibly corresponds to TRBD1 (5 bases). The CDR3 is made up of 12 amino acids. V gave up 3 bases and J gave up 7 bases, with 9 bases separating them. CDR3 loop: CASSFIGGGYTF. The CDR3 nucleotides are TGTGCCAGCAGTTTCATTGGGGGTGGCTACACCTTC.

The V call is TRBV5-5, the J call TRBJ1-3; D is possibly TRBD1 (5 bases). This CDR3 region has 12 residues. In germline, CDR1 is SGHKS, CDR2 YYEKEE (reference sequence). V shed 1 base and J shed 7 bases, with 6 bases lying between them. The CDR3 DNA is TGTGCCAGCAGCTTGAAGGGGAACACCATATATTTT. As protein: CASSLKGNTIYF.

This clonotype counts as medium-sized. The chain has TRBV10-3 and TRBJ1-6, with 8 positions matching TRBD1. Trimming removed 10 bases from V and 5 bases from J; junction bases left unmatched: 4. The length of the CDR3 is 13 residues. The V gene's germline CDR1 is ENHRY and CDR2 SYGVKD. The CDR3 bases are TGTGCCAGCAAGACAGGGGATAATTCACCCCTCCACTTT. Translated, it gives CASKTGDNSPLHF.

This clonotype was recorded many times. The rearrangement uses TRBV12-3 or TRBV12-4 and TRBJ2-3; no firm D call. V shed 8 bases and J shed 6 bases, with 6 bases lying between them. This CDR3 has 10 residues. The CDR3 reads CASLPDTQYF. The DNA for the CDR3 is TGTGCCAGCCTACCCGATACGCAGTATTTT.

There are many counts of this clonotype. This CDR3 is CASSLRRLGETQYF. As DNA, the CDR3 is TGCGCCAGCAGCCTACGCCGGTTGGGGGAGACCCAGTACTTC. The chain recombines TRBV5-1 with TRBJ2-5; no firm D call. Germline CDR1 and CDR2: SGHRS and YFSETQ. V lost 4 bases to trimming and J lost 5 bases, with 15 bases between them. The CDR3 is 14 residues long.

Many counts were recorded for this clonotype. V usage is TRBV12-3 or TRBV12-4 and J usage is TRBJ2-5; TRBD2 aligns across 15 bases. The CDR3 has 16 residues. V trimming: 6 bases; J trimming: 5 bases; junction bases outside the gene matches: 7. In nucleotides, the CDR3 is TGTGCCAGCAGCCGGACTAGCGGGGGGGCCAGGGAGACCCAGTACTTC. Protein: CASSRTSGGARETQYF.

This chain connects TRBV5-1 to TRBJ1-2; D possibly corresponds to TRBD1 (6 bases). The CDR3 totals 13 residues. V lost 1 base and J lost 8, with 12 bases in between. Germline CDR1 and CDR2: SGHRS and YFSETQ. CDR3 region: CASSLSDRSGYTF. In DNA form, the CDR3 reads TGCGCCAGCAGCTTGTCGGACAGAAGCGGCTACACCTTC. Full variable domain (remainder filled in from reference TRBV5-1 and TRBJ1-2): KAGVTQTPRYLIKTRGQQVTLSCSPISGHRSVSWYQQTPGQGLQFLFEYFSETQRNKGNFPGRFSGRQFSNSRSEMNVSTLELGDSALYLCASSLSDRSGYTFGSGTRLTVV.

Notes on this clonotype: One junction end disagrees with the germline gene, perhaps due to a read error. The rearrangement joins TRBV4-2 to TRBJ1-2; D call uncertain. CDR1 and CDR2 (germline): LGHNA, YNFKEQ. The CDR3 covers 12 residues. The CDR3 spells CAISQGRYGYTF. CDR3 in DNA: TGTGCCATCAGCCAAGGCCGCTATGGCTACACCTTC.

This clonotype was detected a few times. The chain is built from TRBV12-3 or TRBV12-4 and TRBJ2-1; 10 bases are shared with TRBD1. CDR3 length equals 15 residues. V was clipped by 7 bases and J by 4 bases; unmatched bases: 7. The CDR3 reads CASKERGQGYNEQFF. CDR3 nucleotide sequence: TGTGCCAGCAAAGAACGGGGACAGGGGTACAATGAGCAGTTCTTC.

The chain is built from TRBV10-3 and TRBJ2-3; the D gene could be TRBD1 or TRBD2 (6 bases each). Germline-derived CDR1 and CDR2 are ENHRY and SYGVKD. This CDR3 has 12 amino acids. V was pared by 6 bases and J by 4 bases, with 8 bases between. CDR3 residues: CAIRGGPDTQYF. DNA of the CDR3: TGTGCCATCAGAGGGGGGCCAGATACGCAGTATTTT.

J is TRBJ2-2 and V is TRBV4-1; unclear D gene. This CDR3 region has 14 residues. Trimming took off 1 base at V and 3 bases at J, with 6 bases between the two ends. The germline V gene encodes CDR1 MGHRA and CDR2 YSYEKL. The CDR3 region is CASSQVMDTGELFF. The DNA of the CDR3 is TGCGCCAGCAGCCAAGTTATGGACACCGGGGAGCTGTTTTTT.